The 5 T cell receptor beta chains below were found in one sample sequenced in a study of identifying expanded T cells in peripheral blood. Here immunoSEQ multiplex PCR was the method, and the copy in TCRdb shows in-frame clones only, minus some. The sample contains over 90,000 clones, roughly 88% of which appear only once. Sequences were obtained from blood. These receptors were collected from a person aged 18-70 years in good health.

J is TRBJ1-3 and V is TRBV10-3, with D tentatively TRBD1 (6 bases). The CDR3 runs 17 residues. Trimming cost V 2 bases and J 2 bases, with 16 bases left between them. Germline values: CDR1 ENHRY, CDR2 SYGVKD. CDR3 sequence reads: CAISELRGRSAGNTIYF. CDR3 DNA: TGTGCCATCAGTGAGCTTAGGGGGAGGTCGGCTGGAAACACCATATATTTT.

Here the CDR3 reads CASSHLPPQGPNTGELFF. The CDR3 nucleotides read TGCGCCAGCAGCCACCTACCACCTCAAGGGCCGAACACCGGGGAGCTGTTTTTT. The V call is TRBV4-3, the J call TRBJ2-2; D gene uncertain. Germline V gene lookup returns CDR1 LGHNA and CDR2 YSLEER. The CDR3 contains 18 residues. V lost 3 bases and J lost 0, with 17 bases in between.

This rearrangement joins TRBV5-1 to TRBJ2-7; 14 positions agree with TRBD2. In germline, CDR1 is SGHRS, CDR2 YFSETQ. CDR3 length: 15 amino acids. V lost 4 bases to trimming and J lost 5 bases; unmatched junction nucleotides: 5. This chain's CDR3 is CASSTGLAGGDEQYF. The CDR3 DNA reads as TGCGCCAGCAGCACCGGACTAGCGGGAGGTGACGAGCAGTACTTC. Based on the CDR3 plus reference TRBV5-1 and TRBJ2-7, the full variable domain is KAGVTQTPRYLIKTRGQQVTLSCSPISGHRSVSWYQQTPGQGLQFLFEYFSETQRNKGNFPGRFSGRQFSNSRSEMNVSTLELGDSALYLCASSTGLAGGDEQYFGPGTRLTVT.

This rearrangement joins TRBV14 to TRBJ2-1; D is unclear. The CDR3 totals 11 residues. From germline, CDR1 is SGHDN and CDR2 FVKESK. The V end was cut by 1 base, the J end by 11 bases, with 6 bases between. Here the CDR3 reads CASSQGVKQFF. CDR3 in DNA: TGTGCCAGCAGCCAAGGAGTGAAGCAGTTCTTC.

The chain joins TRBV2 to TRBJ2-1; tentatively, D is TRBD2 (6 bases). The ends were cut back, 7 bases at V and 5 bases at J, with 21 bases in the middle. CDR1 SNHLY and CDR2 FYNNEI come from the germline V gene. The CDR3 length is 16 residues. CDR3: CASMDSWGDGHNEQFF. In nucleotides, the CDR3 is TGTGCCAGCATGGACTCATGGGGGGACGGACACAATGAGCAGTTCTTC.